Listed below are T cell receptor beta chains from one sample, sequenced in a study of T-cell reconstitution after alpha-beta-depleted transplantation in children. TCRdb re-called the PCR reads with MiXCR, one entry per CDR3 protein. The sample records about 580,000 distinct CDR3 sequences, under 25% being singletons. The specimen was PBMCs, mostly from graft donor cells, collected 360 days after TCRalphabeta/CD19-depleted stem cell transplant. The receptors stem from a boy under three years old who had a stem cell transplant for acute myeloid leukemia, so the T cells may come from the graft donor. CDR3s include the opening cysteine and the closing phenylalanine or tryptophan. D genes are given only for firm matches. Some rows mark clone size as missing; the rest say once, few, many or name a class of expanded clone.

- - TRBJ1-5 TRBV21-1 TGTGCCAGCAGCAAAGCAAGGGGGTATCAGCCCCAGCATTTT CASSKARGYQPQHF
few - TRBJ1-5 TRBV20-1 TGCAGTGCTAGTAGGCAGGAATATCAGCCCCAGCATTTT CSASRQEYQPQHF
few TRBD2 TRBJ2-5 TRBV11-2 TGTGCCAGCAGTATAGCGGGGGGAGAGACCCAGTACTTC CASSIAGGETQYF
- - TRBJ1-2 TRBV9 TGTGCCAGCAGCGTAGCCGGTTATGGCTACACCTTC CASSVAGYGYTF
many TRBD1 TRBJ1-6 TRBV12-3/TRBV12-4 TGTGCCAGCAGTTTCCGGACAGGGCAGGGGTCACCCCTCCACTTT CASSFRTGQGSPLHF
- - TRBJ2-1 TRBV7-3 TGTGCCAGCAGCCCTCTTCCTTACTCCTACAATGAGCAGTTCTTC CASSPLPYSYNEQFF
many - TRBJ1-1 TRBV20-1 TGCAGTGCTAGAGTGGGGCAGATCGCTTTCTTT CSARVGQIAFF
many - TRBJ2-1 TRBV29-1 TGCAGCCCAGCAGAGGGGACGGGTGAGCAGTTCTTC CSPAEGTGEQFF
few - TRBJ2-3 TRBV6-4 TGTGCCAGCAGTGACTCGTTCCGGGACACAGATACGCAGTATTTT CASSDSFRDTDTQYF
few - TRBJ2-4 TRBV18 TGTGCCAGCTCACCCACCGGGACATTAGCCAAAAACATTCAGTACTTC CASSPTGTLAKNIQYF
many - TRBJ2-1 TRBV4-2 TGTGCCAGCAGCCAAGCCATGGGGGCATTCAATGAGCAGTTCTTC CASSQAMGAFNEQFF
- TRBD1 TRBJ2-1 TRBV13 TGTGCCAGCAGCTCATCGGGACAGGGCTTTAATGAGCAGTTCTTC CASSSSGQGFNEQFF
many - TRBJ2-1 TRBV29-1 TGCAGCGTTGTGAGCAGGAAATACAATGAGCAGTTCTTC CSVVSRKYNEQFF
once TRBD2 TRBJ2-1 TRBV13 TGTGCCAGCAGCGCCCTCGGACTAGTCAACAATGAGCAGTTCTTC CASSALGLVNNEQFF
- - TRBJ2-1 TRBV4-2 TGTGCCAGCAGCCAGGGCGCCCGGACGACGGACAATGAGCAGTTCTTC CASSQGARTTDNEQFF
- - TRBJ2-3 TRBV10-2 TGCGCCAGCAGTCCCGGGGGCCAGAGCACAGATACGCAGTATTTT CASSPGGQSTDTQYF
many - TRBJ1-3 TRBV29-1 TGCAGCGTTGACGGGCCAGGGTCGGGAAACACCATATATTTT CSVDGPGSGNTIYF
- TRBD2 TRBJ2-1 TRBV4-3 TGCGCCAGCAGCCAAGAGGGCGGGGGGCTGTACAATGAGCAGTTCTTC CASSQEGGGLYNEQFF
few TRBD1 TRBJ2-3 TRBV15 TGTGCCACCAGCAGAGACTATCCGGGACAGGGGGGAGATACGCAGTATTTT CATSRDYPGQGGDTQYF
many - TRBJ2-4 TRBV6-5 TGTGCCAGCAGTTACGGGGGCGAGAAAAACATTCAGTACTTC CASSYGGEKNIQYF
many - TRBJ2-2 TRBV7-3 TGTGCCAGCAGCCCGGACAAAGCGAACACCGGGGAGCTGTTTTTT CASSPDKANTGELFF
few TRBD1 TRBJ2-5 TRBV2 TGTGCCAGCGATGCGCCGGGACAGGGGTCGCAAGAGACCCAGTACTTC CASDAPGQGSQETQYF
- - TRBJ2-2 TRBV12-3/TRBV12-4 TGTGCCAGCAGTGTGGACCATTACACCGGGGAGCTGTTTTTT CASSVDHYTGELFF
- TRBD1 TRBJ2-1 TRBV20-1 TGCAGTGCTAGGGGGGGACAGGGGGCGCACTACAATGAGCAGTTCTTC CSARGGQGAHYNEQFF
- TRBD1 TRBJ2-1 TRBV15 TGTGCCACCAGTTCGGACAGGGGGACCTACAATGAGCAGTTCTTC CATSSDRGTYNEQFF
many - TRBJ2-7 TRBV12-3/TRBV12-4 TGTGCCAGCAGTTTCTTTGCGGGGATGCACGAGCAGTACTTC CASSFFAGMHEQYF
once - TRBJ1-5 TRBV28 TGTGCCAGCAGTACCAGGCCCTTAAATCAGCCCCAGCATTTT CASSTRPLNQPQHF
- TRBD1 TRBJ1-1 TRBV12-3/TRBV12-4 TGTGCCAGCACCCCCATGAACAGGGGAAGGGGCACTGAAGCTTTCTTT CASTPMNRGRGTEAFF
few - TRBJ1-2 TRBV5-1 TGCGCCAGCAGCCTTGAGTGGGAAGCCTATGGCTACACCTTC CASSLEWEAYGYTF
- - TRBJ2-4 TRBV12-3/TRBV12-4 TGTGCCAGCAGTCCCCTGGCAGGGACACCAATTCAGTACTTC CASSPLAGTPIQYF
- - TRBJ2-5 TRBV7-9 TGTGCCAGCAGCTTAAGGCCCGAGATAGAAGAGACCCAGTACTTC CASSLRPEIEETQYF
few - TRBJ2-2 TRBV7-8 TGTGCCAGCAGCTCACGGCTGGTATTAGCTGGGGAGCTGTTTTTT CASSSRLVLAGELFF
many - TRBJ2-4 TRBV11-2 TGTGCCAGCAGCACCTTGGGAGGGGGTAGCATTCAGTACTTC CASSTLGGGSIQYF
- - TRBJ2-1 TRBV28 TGTGCCAGCAGGTTACCTCCCTACAATGAGCAGTTCTTC CASRLPPYNEQFF
few TRBD2 TRBJ2-1 TRBV20-1 TGCAGTTTCGGAGCGGGAGGATACAATGAGCAGTTCTTC CSFGAGGYNEQFF
- TRBD2 TRBJ2-3 TRBV11-1 TGTGCCAGCAGCTTAGCACATAGGAGCGGGGGAGCGCTCACAGATACGCAGTATTTT CASSLAHRSGGALTDTQYF
- TRBD1 TRBJ2-5 TRBV7-2 TGTGCCAGCAGCTTAGCGGGACAGGGAGAGACCCAGTACTTC CASSLAGQGETQYF
many TRBD1 TRBJ1-6 TRBV25-1 TGTGCCAGCAGTGAGGCAGGGGGGGCTTCACCCCTCCACTTT CASSEAGGASPLHF
- - TRBJ2-3 TRBV5-1 TGCGCCAGCAGCTTGGCCGGGATGAGGGGGGAAGATACGCAGTATTTT CASSLAGMRGEDTQYF
- TRBD2 TRBJ2-3 TRBV20-1 TGCAGTGCCCCGACTAGCAGCACAGATACGCAGTATTTT CSAPTSSTDTQYF